Listed below are T cell receptor beta chains from one sample, sequenced in a study of blood T cells in healthy people across ages. TCRdb used MiXCR to reprocess the 5' RACE reads, holding one entry per CDR3 protein. The table lists 650,000 to 900,000 distinct CDR3 sequences, under 80% of them singletons. The source material was blood. These receptors all come from a man between 25 and 39 years old in good health. Both conserved end residues are part of each CDR3. The D gene is left open where the match is weak. Clone size is given for some rows only: seen once, a few or many times, or a class if the clone is expanded.

V gene: TRBV28; D gene: .; clone size: .; J gene: TRBJ2-1; CDR3 protein: CASSPRQRPGDEQFF; CDR3 DNA: TGTGCCAGCAGCCCGAGACAGCGACCAGGCGATGAGCAGTTCTTC
V gene: TRBV10-3; D gene: .; clone size: .; J gene: TRBJ2-7; CDR3 protein: CAISEVQGGEQYF; CDR3 DNA: TGTGCCATCAGTGAAGTACAGGGTGGCGAGCAGTACTTC
V gene: TRBV12-3/TRBV12-4; D gene: .; clone size: few; J gene: TRBJ2-5; CDR3 protein: CASSLQQGVETQYF; CDR3 DNA: TGTGCCAGCAGTCTACAGCAGGGTGTAGAGACCCAGTACTTC
V gene: TRBV29-1; D gene: .; clone size: .; J gene: TRBJ2-5; CDR3 protein: CSVDQGPETQYF; CDR3 DNA: TGCAGCGTTGATCAGGGCCCGGAGACCCAGTACTTC
V gene: TRBV5-1; D gene: TRBD1; clone size: .; J gene: TRBJ2-5; CDR3 protein: CASSRWTGVEETQYF; CDR3 DNA: TGCGCCAGCAGCAGATGGACAGGGGTTGAAGAGACCCAGTACTTC
V gene: TRBV12-3/TRBV12-4; D gene: .; clone size: .; J gene: TRBJ2-7; CDR3 protein: CASSWGTEQYF; CDR3 DNA: TGTGCCAGCAGTTGGGGGACCGAGCAGTACTTC
V gene: TRBV7-6; D gene: .; clone size: .; J gene: TRBJ1-2; CDR3 protein: CASSGGGWQNYGFTF; CDR3 DNA: TGTGCCAGCAGCGGGGGTGGTTGGCAGAACTATGGCTTCACCTTC
V gene: TRBV12-3/TRBV12-4; D gene: .; clone size: .; J gene: TRBJ1-4; CDR3 protein: CASSPAEKLFF; CDR3 DNA: TGTGCCAGCAGTCCCGCTGAAAAACTGTTTTTT
V gene: TRBV15; D gene: .; clone size: few; J gene: TRBJ2-3; CDR3 protein: CATSRGVSPDTQYF; CDR3 DNA: TGTGCCACCAGCAGAGGTGTTAGCCCAGATACGCAGTATTTT
V gene: TRBV20-1; D gene: TRBD2; clone size: .; J gene: TRBJ2-5; CDR3 protein: CSARILAGFRETQYF; CDR3 DNA: TGCAGTGCTAGAATCCTAGCGGGGTTTAGGGAGACCCAGTACTTC
V gene: TRBV2; D gene: .; clone size: .; J gene: TRBJ1-1; CDR3 protein: CASSEDPGVATGTEAFF; CDR3 DNA: TGTGCCAGCAGTGAAGATCCAGGGGTGGCTACTGGCACTGAAGCTTTCTTT
V gene: TRBV5-1; D gene: .; clone size: once; J gene: TRBJ2-5; CDR3 protein: CASSVTGTNAMETQYF; CDR3 DNA: TGCGCCAGCAGCGTAACCGGGACAAACGCGATGGAGACCCAGTACTTC
V gene: TRBV4-3; D gene: .; clone size: .; J gene: TRBJ2-5; CDR3 protein: CVSSQGAGPKETQYF; CDR3 DNA: TGCGTCAGCAGCCAAGGGGCAGGACCGAAGGAGACCCAGTACTTC
V gene: TRBV7-9; D gene: .; clone size: .; J gene: TRBJ2-5; CDR3 protein: CASSLVTGWQETQYF; CDR3 DNA: TGTGCCAGCAGCTTAGTAACAGGGTGGCAAGAGACCCAGTACTTC
V gene: TRBV27; D gene: .; clone size: few; J gene: TRBJ2-4; CDR3 protein: CASSLLGGGGNIQYF; CDR3 DNA: TGTGCCAGCAGTTTATTGGGAGGGGGGGGAAACATTCAGTACTTC
V gene: TRBV7-9; D gene: .; clone size: .; J gene: TRBJ1-2; CDR3 protein: CASSIGQCGYTF; CDR3 DNA: TGTGCCAGCAGCATAGGACAGTGTGGCTACACCTTC
V gene: TRBV10-3; D gene: .; clone size: .; J gene: TRBJ2-1; CDR3 protein: CAITHSLGYEQFF; CDR3 DNA: TGTGCCATCACCCACTCGTTAGGCTACGAGCAGTTCTTC
V gene: TRBV25-1; D gene: TRBD1; clone size: .; J gene: TRBJ2-7; CDR3 protein: CASSDSGGFSYEQYF; CDR3 DNA: TGTGCCAGCAGTGATTCAGGGGGCTTCTCCTACGAGCAGTACTTC
V gene: TRBV29-1; D gene: TRBD1; clone size: few; J gene: TRBJ2-7; CDR3 protein: CSVVGTGNYEQYF; CDR3 DNA: TGCAGCGTCGTGGGGACAGGGAACTACGAGCAGTACTTC
V gene: TRBV20-1; D gene: TRBD2; clone size: .; J gene: TRBJ2-3; CDR3 protein: CSARDGTSGGHPEDTQYF; CDR3 DNA: TGCAGTGCTAGAGATGGGACTAGCGGGGGGCACCCCGAAGATACGCAGTATTTT
V gene: TRBV4-3; D gene: TRBD2; clone size: .; J gene: TRBJ2-5; CDR3 protein: CASNPHGREGNQGTQYF; CDR3 DNA: TGCGCCAGCAACCCCCACGGCCGGGAGGGAAACCAAGGGACCCAGTACTTC
V gene: TRBV29-1; D gene: .; clone size: .; J gene: TRBJ2-7; CDR3 protein: CSAVTSAISEQYF; CDR3 DNA: TGCAGCGCAGTCACCTCCGCGATAAGCGAGCAGTACTTC
V gene: TRBV27; D gene: TRBD2; clone size: once; J gene: TRBJ2-3; CDR3 protein: CASSAWDYYTDTQYF; CDR3 DNA: TGTGCCAGCAGTGCTTGGGACTACTACACAGATACGCAGTATTTT
V gene: TRBV6-2/TRBV6-3; D gene: .; clone size: few; J gene: TRBJ2-1; CDR3 protein: CASSPTRNLFEQFF; CDR3 DNA: TGTGCCAGCAGTCCGACTAGGAACCTTTTTGAGCAGTTCTTC
V gene: TRBV7-9; D gene: .; clone size: .; J gene: TRBJ1-2; CDR3 protein: CASSPSMGGYTF; CDR3 DNA: TGTGCCAGCAGCCCCTCCATGGGCGGCTACACCTTC
V gene: TRBV11-3; D gene: TRBD2; clone size: .; J gene: TRBJ2-3; CDR3 protein: CASSSELAGATQYF; CDR3 DNA: TGTGCCAGCAGCTCAGAATTAGCGGGGGCTACGCAGTATTTT
V gene: TRBV4-3; D gene: .; clone size: few; J gene: TRBJ2-1; CDR3 protein: CASSQDALAVYNEQFF; CDR3 DNA: TGCGCCAGCAGCCAAGATGCACTAGCAGTTTACAATGAGCAGTTCTTC
V gene: TRBV7-9; D gene: .; clone size: few; J gene: TRBJ2-1; CDR3 protein: CASSLETEQFF; CDR3 DNA: TGTGCCAGCAGCTTAGAAACTGAGCAGTTCTTC